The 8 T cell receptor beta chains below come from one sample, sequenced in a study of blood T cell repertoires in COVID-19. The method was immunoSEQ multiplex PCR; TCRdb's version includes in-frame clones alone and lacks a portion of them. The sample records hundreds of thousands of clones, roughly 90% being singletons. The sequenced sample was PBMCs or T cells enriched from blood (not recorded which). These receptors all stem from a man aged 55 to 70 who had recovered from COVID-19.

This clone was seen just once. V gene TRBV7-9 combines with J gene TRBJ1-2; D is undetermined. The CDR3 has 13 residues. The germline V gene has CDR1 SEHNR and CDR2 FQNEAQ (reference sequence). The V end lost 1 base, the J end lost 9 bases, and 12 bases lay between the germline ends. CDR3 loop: CASSLGESGSYTF. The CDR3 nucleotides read TGTGCCAGCAGCTTAGGAGAGTCGGGTAGCTACACCTTC.

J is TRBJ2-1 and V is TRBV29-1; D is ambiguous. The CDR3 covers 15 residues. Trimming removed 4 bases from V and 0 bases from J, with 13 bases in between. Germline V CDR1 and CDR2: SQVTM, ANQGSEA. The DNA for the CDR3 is TGCAGCGTTGGGTCCCGGGTAAGCTCCTACAATGAGCAGTTCTTC. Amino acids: CSVGSRVSSYNEQFF.

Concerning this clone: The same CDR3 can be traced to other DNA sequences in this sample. The CDR3: CASSLSGGNQPQHF. CDR3 sequence (DNA): TGCGCCAGCAGCTTATCGGGTGGTAATCAGCCCCAGCATTTT. The chain employs TRBV5-1 and TRBJ1-5; no reliable D call. V was pared by 2 bases and J by 4 bases, with 10 bases between. The CDR3 spans 14 residues. Germline CDR1 SGHRS, CDR2 YFSETQ.

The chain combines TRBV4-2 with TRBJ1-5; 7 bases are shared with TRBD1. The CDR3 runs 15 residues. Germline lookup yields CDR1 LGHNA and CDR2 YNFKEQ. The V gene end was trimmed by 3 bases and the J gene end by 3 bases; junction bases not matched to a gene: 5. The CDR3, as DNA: TGTGCCAGCAGCCAGATGGACAGGTCCAATCAGCCCCAGCATTTT. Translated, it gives CASSQMDRSNQPQHF.

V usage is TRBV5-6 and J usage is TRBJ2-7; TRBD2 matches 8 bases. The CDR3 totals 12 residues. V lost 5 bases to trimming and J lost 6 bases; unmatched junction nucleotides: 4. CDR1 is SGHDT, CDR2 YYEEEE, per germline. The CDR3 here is CASSPRGGEQYF. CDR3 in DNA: TGTGCCAGCAGTCCCCGGGGGGGCGAGCAGTACTTC. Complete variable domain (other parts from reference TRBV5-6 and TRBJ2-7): DAGVTQSPTHLIKTRGQQVTLRCSPKSGHDTVSWYQQALGQGPQFIFQYYEEEERQRGNFPDRFSGHQFPNYSSELNVNALLLGDSALYLCASSPRGGEQYFGPGTRLTVT.

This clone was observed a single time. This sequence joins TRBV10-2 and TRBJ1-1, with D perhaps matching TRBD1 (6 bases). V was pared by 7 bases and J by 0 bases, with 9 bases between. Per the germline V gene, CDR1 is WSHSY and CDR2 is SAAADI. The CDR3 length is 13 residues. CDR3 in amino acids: CASISGVNTEAFF. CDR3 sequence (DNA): TGCGCCAGCATCTCAGGGGTGAACACTGAAGCTTTCTTT.

CDR3 region: CASSSQRLAGSTDTQYF. The CDR3 DNA reads as TGTGCCAGCAGCTCCCAGCGACTAGCGGGGTCCACAGATACGCAGTATTTT. The rearrangement uses TRBV7-8 and TRBJ2-3; 11 bases map to TRBD2. The ends lost 4 bases at V and 2 bases at J; junction bases unmatched: 8. CDR3 length: 17 amino acids. CDR1 and CDR2 (germline): SGHVS, FQNEAQ.

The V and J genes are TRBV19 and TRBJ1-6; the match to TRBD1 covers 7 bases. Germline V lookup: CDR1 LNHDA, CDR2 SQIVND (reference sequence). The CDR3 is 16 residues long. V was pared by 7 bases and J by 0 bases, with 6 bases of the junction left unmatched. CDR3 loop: CASIETGSSYNSPLHF. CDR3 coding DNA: TGTGCCAGTATCGAGACAGGGAGCTCCTATAATTCACCCCTCCACTTT.